This T cell receptor beta chain was documented in a study of early T cells in non-severe SARS-CoV-2 infection. Study details: From unsorted whole blood, bulk RNA was sequenced, and the chains remained unpaired.

Individual cDNA molecules received unique molecular identifiers. One entry per CDR3 protein, called by TCRdb with MiXCR from the 5' RACE reads. The sample consists of around 78,000 distinct CDR3 sequences, about 14% of them appearing once. The CDR3 extends over 17 amino acids. Trimming took off 2 bases at V and 2 bases at J, with 15 bases between the two ends. Looked up from germline, CDR1 is SGHAT and CDR2 is FQNNGV. This clonotype has a handful of counts. The chain couples TRBV11-2 to TRBJ2-2; a possible D gene is TRBD1 (5 bases). What was sequenced was whole blood. The source is an adult who was a healthcare worker with PCR-confirmed SARS-CoV-2 infection or an uninfected control (not recorded which). The CDR3 coding sequence is TGTGCCAGCAGCTTACACTGGGGCGGCACCAACACCGGGGAGCTGTTTTTT. Translated, it gives CASSLHWGGTNTGELFF.